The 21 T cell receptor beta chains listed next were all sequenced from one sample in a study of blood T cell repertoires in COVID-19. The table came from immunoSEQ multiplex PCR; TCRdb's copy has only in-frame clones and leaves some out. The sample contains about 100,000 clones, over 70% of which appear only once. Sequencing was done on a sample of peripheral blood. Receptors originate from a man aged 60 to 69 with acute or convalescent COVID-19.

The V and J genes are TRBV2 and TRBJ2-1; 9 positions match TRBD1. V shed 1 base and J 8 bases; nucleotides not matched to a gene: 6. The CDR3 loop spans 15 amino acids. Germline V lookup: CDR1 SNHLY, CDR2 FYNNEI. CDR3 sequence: CASSEVGTGPDEQFF. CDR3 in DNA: TGTGCCAGCAGTGAAGTAGGGACAGGGCCAGATGAGCAGTTCTTC.

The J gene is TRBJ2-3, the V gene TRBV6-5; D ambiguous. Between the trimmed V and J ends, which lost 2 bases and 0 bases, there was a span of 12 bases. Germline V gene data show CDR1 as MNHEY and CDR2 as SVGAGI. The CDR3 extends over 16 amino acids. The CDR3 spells CASSYGSGSSTDTQYF. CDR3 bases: TGTGCCAGCAGTTACGGGTCGGGTTCTAGCACAGATACGCAGTATTTT.

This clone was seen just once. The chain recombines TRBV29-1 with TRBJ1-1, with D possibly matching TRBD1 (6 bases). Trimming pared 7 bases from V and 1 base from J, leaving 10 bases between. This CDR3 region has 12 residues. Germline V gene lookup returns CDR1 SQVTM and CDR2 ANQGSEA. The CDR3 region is CSGGQSNTEAFF. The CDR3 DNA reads TGCAGCGGAGGACAGTCGAACACTGAAGCTTTCTTT. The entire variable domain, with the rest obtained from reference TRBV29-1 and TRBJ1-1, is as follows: SAVISQKPSRDICQRGTSLTIQCQVDSQVTMMFWYRQQPGQSLTLIATANQGSEATYESGFVIDKFPISRPNLTFSTLTVSNMSPEDSSIYLCSGGQSNTEAFFGQGTRLTVV.

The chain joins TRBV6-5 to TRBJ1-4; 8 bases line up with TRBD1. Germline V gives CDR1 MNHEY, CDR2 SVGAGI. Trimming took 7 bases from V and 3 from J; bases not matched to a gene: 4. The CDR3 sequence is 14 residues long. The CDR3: CASKPGQANEKLFF. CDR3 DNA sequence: TGTGCCAGCAAACCGGGACAGGCTAATGAAAAACTGTTTTTT.

The CDR3 sequence is CASSLEEGPYEKLFF. CDR3 sequence (DNA): TGTGCCAGCAGCTTAGAGGAGGGTCCCTATGAAAAACTGTTTTTT. The rearrangement joins TRBV7-2 to TRBJ1-4, with D hard to call. This CDR3 is 15 amino acids long. Germline V CDR1 and CDR2: SGHTA, FQGNSA. The V end was cut by 1 base, the J end by 6 bases, with 12 bases between.

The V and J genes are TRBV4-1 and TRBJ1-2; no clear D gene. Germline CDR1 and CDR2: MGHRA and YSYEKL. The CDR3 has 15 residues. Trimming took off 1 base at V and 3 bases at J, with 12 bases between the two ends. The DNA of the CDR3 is TGCGCCAGCAGCCAAGTCTCTGGGCAACACTATGGCTACACCTTC. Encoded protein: CASSQVSGQHYGYTF.

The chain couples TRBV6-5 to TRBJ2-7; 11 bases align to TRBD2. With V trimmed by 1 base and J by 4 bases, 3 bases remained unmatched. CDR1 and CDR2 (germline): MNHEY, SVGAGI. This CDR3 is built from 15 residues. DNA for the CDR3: TGTGCCAGCAGTTACTATAGCGGGGGGGCGTACGAGCAGTACTTC. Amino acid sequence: CASSYYSGGAYEQYF.

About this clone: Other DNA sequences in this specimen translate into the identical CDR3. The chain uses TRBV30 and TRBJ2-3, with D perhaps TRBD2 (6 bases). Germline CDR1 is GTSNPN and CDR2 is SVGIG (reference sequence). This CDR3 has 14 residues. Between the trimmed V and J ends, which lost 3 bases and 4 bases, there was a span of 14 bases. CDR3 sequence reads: CAWSKGGEADTQYF. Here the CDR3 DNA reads TGTGCCTGGAGCAAGGGCGGGGAGGCAGATACGCAGTATTTT. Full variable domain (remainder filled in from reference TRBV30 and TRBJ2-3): SQTIHQWPATLVQPVGSPLSLECTVEGTSNPNLYWYRQAAGRGLQLLFYSVGIGQISSEVPQNLSASRPQDRQFILSSKKLLLSDSGFYLCAWSKGGEADTQYFGPGTRLTVL.

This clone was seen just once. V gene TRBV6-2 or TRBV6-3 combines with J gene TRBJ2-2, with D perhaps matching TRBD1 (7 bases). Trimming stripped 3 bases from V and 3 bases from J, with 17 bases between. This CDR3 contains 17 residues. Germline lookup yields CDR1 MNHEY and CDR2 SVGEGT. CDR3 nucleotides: TGTGCCAGCAGTTATCGGGGGACAGAATTTTACACCGGGGAGCTGTTTTTT. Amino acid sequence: CASSYRGTEFYTGELFF.

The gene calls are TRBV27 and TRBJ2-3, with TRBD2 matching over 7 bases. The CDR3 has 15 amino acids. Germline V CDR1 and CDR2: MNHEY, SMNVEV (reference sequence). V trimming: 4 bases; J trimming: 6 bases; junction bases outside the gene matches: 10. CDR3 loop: CASSSRLAGRDTQYF. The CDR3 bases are TGTGCCAGCAGTTCAAGACTAGCCGGGCGCGATACGCAGTATTTT.

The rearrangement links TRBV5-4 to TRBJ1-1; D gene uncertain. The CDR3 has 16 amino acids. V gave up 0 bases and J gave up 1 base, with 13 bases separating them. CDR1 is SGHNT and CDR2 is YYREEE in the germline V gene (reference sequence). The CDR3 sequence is CASSLGGGRGNTEAFF. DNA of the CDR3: TGTGCCAGCAGCTTGGGGGGAGGTCGGGGGAACACTGAAGCTTTCTTT.

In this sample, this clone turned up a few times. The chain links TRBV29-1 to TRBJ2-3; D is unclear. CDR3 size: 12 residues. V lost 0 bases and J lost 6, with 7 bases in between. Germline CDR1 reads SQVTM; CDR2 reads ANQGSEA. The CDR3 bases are TGCAGCGTTGAAGATGGCGGTGATACGCAGTATTTT. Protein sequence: CSVEDGGDTQYF.

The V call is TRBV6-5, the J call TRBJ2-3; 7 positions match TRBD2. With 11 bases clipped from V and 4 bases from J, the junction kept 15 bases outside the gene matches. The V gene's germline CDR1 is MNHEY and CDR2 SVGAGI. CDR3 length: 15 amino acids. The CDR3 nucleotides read TGTGCCGCAGCAGAGGCGGGAGTCGGCGCAGATACGCAGTATTTT. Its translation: CAAAEAGVGADTQYF.

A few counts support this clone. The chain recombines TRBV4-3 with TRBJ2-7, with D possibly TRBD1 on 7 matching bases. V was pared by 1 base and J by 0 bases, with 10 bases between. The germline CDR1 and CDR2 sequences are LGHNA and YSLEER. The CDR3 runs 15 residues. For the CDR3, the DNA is TGCGCCAGCAGCCAAGGGCGGGACAGCTCCTACGAGCAGTACTTC. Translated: CASSQGRDSSYEQYF.

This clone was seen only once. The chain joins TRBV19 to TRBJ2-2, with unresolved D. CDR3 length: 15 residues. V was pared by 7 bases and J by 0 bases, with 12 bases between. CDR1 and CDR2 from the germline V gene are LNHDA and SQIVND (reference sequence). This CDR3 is CASTPGPSNTGELFF. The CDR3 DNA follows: TGTGCCAGTACCCCGGGTCCCTCGAACACCGGGGAGCTGTTTTTT.

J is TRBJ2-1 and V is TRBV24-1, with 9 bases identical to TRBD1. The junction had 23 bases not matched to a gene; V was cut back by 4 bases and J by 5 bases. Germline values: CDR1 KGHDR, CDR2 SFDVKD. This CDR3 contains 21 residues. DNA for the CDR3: TGTGCCACCAGTGAATCTACAGGGGGCTTGAGATTAACCCTTTACAACAATGAGCAGTTCTTC. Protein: CATSESTGGLRLTLYNNEQFF.

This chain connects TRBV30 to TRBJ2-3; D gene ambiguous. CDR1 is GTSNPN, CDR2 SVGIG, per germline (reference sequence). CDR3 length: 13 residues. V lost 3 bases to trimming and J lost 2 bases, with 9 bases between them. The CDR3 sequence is CAWSKENTDTQYF. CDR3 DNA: TGTGCCTGGAGCAAGGAGAACACAGATACGCAGTATTTT.

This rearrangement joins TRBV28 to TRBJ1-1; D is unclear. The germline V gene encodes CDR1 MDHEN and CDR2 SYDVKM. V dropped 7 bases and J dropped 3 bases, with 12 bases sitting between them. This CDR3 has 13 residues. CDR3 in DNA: TGTGCCAGCATGGCCCCGAGGGACACTGAAGCTTTCTTT. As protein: CASMAPRDTEAFF.

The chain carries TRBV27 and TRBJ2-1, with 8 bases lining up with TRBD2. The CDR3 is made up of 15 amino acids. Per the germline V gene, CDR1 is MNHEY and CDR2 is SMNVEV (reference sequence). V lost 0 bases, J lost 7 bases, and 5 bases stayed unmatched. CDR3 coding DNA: TGTGCCAGCAGTTTATCGGTGGCTAGCGGGAATGAGCAGTTCTTC. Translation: CASSLSVASGNEQFF.

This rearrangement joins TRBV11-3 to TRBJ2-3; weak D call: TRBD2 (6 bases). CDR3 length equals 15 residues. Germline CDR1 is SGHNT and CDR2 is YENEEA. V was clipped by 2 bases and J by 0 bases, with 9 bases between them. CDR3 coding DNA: TGTGCCAGCAGCTTACATAGCGGCAGCACAGATACGCAGTATTTT. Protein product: CASSLHSGSTDTQYF.

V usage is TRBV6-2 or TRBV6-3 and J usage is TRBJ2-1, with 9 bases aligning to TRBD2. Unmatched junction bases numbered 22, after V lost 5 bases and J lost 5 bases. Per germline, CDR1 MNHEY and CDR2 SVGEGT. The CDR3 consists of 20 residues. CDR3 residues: CASSPLGGGRASSIHNEQFF. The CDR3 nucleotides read TGTGCCAGCAGTCCCCTCGGAGGCGGGAGGGCCTCTTCTATCCACAATGAGCAGTTCTTC.